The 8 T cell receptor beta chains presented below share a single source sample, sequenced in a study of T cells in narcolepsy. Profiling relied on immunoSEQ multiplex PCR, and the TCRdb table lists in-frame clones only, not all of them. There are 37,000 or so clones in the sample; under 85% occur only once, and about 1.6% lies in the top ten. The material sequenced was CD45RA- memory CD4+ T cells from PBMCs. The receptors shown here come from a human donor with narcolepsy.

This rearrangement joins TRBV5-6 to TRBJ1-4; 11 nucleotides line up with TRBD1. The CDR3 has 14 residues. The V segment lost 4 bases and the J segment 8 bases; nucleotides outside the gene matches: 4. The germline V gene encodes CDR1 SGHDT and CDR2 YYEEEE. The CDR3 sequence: CASSPGTGGEKLFF. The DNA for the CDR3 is TGTGCCAGCAGCCCCGGGACAGGGGGGGAAAAACTGTTTTTT.

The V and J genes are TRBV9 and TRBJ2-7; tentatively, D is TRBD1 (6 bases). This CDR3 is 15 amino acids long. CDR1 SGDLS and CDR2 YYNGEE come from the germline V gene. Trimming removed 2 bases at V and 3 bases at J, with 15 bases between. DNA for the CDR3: TGTGCCAGCAGCGTTACCTCAGGGGCCAGCTACGAGCAGTACTTC. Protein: CASSVTSGASYEQYF.

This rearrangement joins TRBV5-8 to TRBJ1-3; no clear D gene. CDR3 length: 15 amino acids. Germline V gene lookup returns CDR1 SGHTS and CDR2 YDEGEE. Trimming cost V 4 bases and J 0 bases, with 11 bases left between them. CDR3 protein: CASSPGRLSGNTIYF. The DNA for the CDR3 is TGTGCCAGCAGCCCTGGACGGCTCTCTGGAAACACCATATATTTT.

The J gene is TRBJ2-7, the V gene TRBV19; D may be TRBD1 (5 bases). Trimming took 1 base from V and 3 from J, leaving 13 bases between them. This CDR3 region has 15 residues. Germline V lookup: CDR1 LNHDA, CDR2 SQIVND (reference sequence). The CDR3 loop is CASSIGTGLGYEQYF. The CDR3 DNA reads TGTGCCAGTAGTATAGGTACAGGTTTAGGCTACGAGCAGTACTTC.

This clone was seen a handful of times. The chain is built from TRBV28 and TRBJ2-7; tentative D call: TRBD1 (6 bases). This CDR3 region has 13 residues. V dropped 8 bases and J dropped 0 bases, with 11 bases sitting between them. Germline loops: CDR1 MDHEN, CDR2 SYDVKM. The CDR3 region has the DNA TGTGCCAGCCTACGGGACAACTCCTACGAGCAGTACTTC. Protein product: CASLRDNSYEQYF. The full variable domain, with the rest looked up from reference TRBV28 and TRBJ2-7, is DVKVTQSSRYLVKRTGEKVFLECVQDMDHENMFWYRQDPGLGLRLIYFSYDVKMKEKGDIPEGYSVSREKKERFSLILESASTNQTSMYLCASLRDNSYEQYFGPGTRLTVT.

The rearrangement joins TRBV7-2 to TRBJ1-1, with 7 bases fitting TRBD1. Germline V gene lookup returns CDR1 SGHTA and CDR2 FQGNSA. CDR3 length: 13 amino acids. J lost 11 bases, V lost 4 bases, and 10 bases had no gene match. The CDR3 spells CASSYRQGGEAFF. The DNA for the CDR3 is TGTGCCAGCAGCTACCGACAGGGAGGGGAGGCTTTCTTT.

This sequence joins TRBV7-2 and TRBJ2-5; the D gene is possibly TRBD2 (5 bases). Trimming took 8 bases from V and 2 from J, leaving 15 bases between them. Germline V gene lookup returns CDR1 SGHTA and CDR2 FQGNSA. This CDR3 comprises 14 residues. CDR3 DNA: TGTGCCAGCGCAAACGGCCCGGGACAAGAGACCCAGTACTTC. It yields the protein CASANGPGQETQYF.

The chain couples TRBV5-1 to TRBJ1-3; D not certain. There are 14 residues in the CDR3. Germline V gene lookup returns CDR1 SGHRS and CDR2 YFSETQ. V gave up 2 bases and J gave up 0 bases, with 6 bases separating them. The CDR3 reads CASSFAVSGNTIYF. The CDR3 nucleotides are TGCGCCAGCAGCTTTGCAGTCTCTGGAAACACCATATATTTT.